This T cell receptor (beta chain) was documented in a study of cytomegalovirus exposure and HLA in healthy donors. About the study: A previous analysis identified around 120 million unique TCR beta sequences derived from roughly 180 million T cells.

Germline V lookup: CDR1 DFQATT, CDR2 SNEGSKA (reference sequence). The CDR3 has 11 residues. As to this clone: Antigen unknown. The same CDR3 can be traced to other DNA sequences in this sample.

In the PCR, 60 Vbeta and 13 Jbeta primers were used. In the authors' methods: Unique TCR beta chains numbered around 75 million in a later analysis, with about 11 million shared. The repertoire was sequenced with immunoSEQ multiplex PCR; TCRdb's copy has only in-frame clones and lacks some. V and J calls and clone size are given by that table; D and trimming were obtained from the DNA. The profile shows 150,000 to 200,000 clones, roughly three quarters of them singletons. Whole-study results and caveats: Cytomegalovirus-associated status was assigned to 150 or so TCR beta chains.

This sequence originates from a woman aged 45-60 years in good health and CMV-seronegative. The rearrangement joins TRBV20-1 to TRBJ2-5, with 7 bases fitting TRBD1. The tail of the sequence fits TRBJ2-7 better, so the J call may be wrong. The specimen was PBMCs. Written as DNA, the CDR3 is TGCAGTGCCACGACAGGGAACGAGCAGTACTTC. It encodes CSATTGNEQYF.